One and the same sample provided the 2 T cell receptor beta chains below, sequenced in a study of tumor and adjacent non-tumor tissue in lung cancer. RNA was extracted from bulk tissue without any cell sorting. TCRbeta libraries were built with three rounds of nested PCR, modified from ARM-PCR. Each CDR3 protein gets one entry after TCRdb re-called the multiplex PCR reads with MiXCR. Seen here are 70,000 or so distinct CDR3 sequences, roughly 60% observed once, and the top ten hold 20%. The sample consisted of lung tumor tissue. The source of these receptors is a man in his fifties or sixties with non-small cell lung cancer.

Remarks on this clonotype: A junction boundary mismatches the germline segment, possibly from a read error. The V call is TRBV24-1, the J call TRBJ2-6, with 7 bases aligning to TRBD2. Germline assignment: CDR1 KGHDR and CDR2 SFDVKD. The CDR3 contains 18 residues. The CDR3 DNA sequence: TGTGCCACCAGTGATGCTGTCGGGACTAACTCTGAGGCCAACGTCCTGACTTTC. This sequence encodes CATSDAVGTNSEANVLTF.

The V and J genes are TRBV7-9 and TRBJ2-4, with TRBD2 as a possible D gene (5 bases). In germline, CDR1 is SEHNR, CDR2 FQNEAQ (reference sequence). The CDR3 length is 13 residues. Trimming pared 5 bases from V and 5 bases from J, leaving 10 bases between. CDR3 sequence reads: CASSAREENIQYF. CDR3 sequence (DNA): TGTGCCAGCAGCGCCCGGGAAGAAAACATTCAGTACTTC.